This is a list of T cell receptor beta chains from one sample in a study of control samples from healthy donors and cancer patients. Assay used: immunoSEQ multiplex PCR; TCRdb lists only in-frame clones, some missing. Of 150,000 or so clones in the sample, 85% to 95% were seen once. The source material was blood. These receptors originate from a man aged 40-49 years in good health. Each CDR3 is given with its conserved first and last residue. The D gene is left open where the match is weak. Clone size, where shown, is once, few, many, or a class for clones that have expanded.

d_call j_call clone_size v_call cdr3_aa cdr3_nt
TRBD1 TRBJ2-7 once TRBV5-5 CASSLDPVDRGDEQYF TGTGCCAGCAGCTTGGATCCGGTGGACAGGGGCGACGAGCAGTACTTC
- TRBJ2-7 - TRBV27 CASSHRVWAYEQYF TGTGCCAGCAGCCATCGGGTGTGGGCCTACGAGCAGTACTTC
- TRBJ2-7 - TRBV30 CAWSHPSIQQYF TGTGCCTGGAGTCACCCCTCGATCCAGCAGTACTTC
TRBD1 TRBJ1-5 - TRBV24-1 CATSKDRGSNQPQHF TGTGCCACCAGTAAAGACAGGGGGTCCAATCAGCCCCAGCATTTT
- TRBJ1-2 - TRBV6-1 CASSEGAVRGGSYYGYTF TGTGCCAGCAGTGAAGGGGCGGTCAGGGGAGGCTCCTACTATGGCTACACCTTC
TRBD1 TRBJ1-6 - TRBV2 CAKTRDSNSPLHF TGTGCCAAGACCCGGGACAGCAATTCACCCCTCCACTTT
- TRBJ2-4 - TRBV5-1 CASSLAVGVLDKNIQYF TGCGCCAGCAGCTTGGCCGTGGGGGTCCTAGACAAAAACATTCAGTACTTC
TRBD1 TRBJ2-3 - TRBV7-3 CASSLTGPDTQYF TGTGCCAGCAGCCTGACAGGGCCAGATACGCAGTATTTT
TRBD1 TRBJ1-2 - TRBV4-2 CASRDRGGNYGYTF TGTGCCAGCAGGGACAGGGGAGGTAACTATGGCTACACCTTC
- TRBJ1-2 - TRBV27 CASSLWYRSYGYTF TGTGCCAGCAGTTTATGGTACCGATCCTATGGCTACACCTTC
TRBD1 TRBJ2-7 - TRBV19 CASSSKDRLVQQYF TGTGCCAGTAGTTCCAAGGACAGGCTTGTCCAGCAGTACTTC
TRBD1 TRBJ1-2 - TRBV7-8 CASSSIRDSSLYGYTF TGTGCCAGCAGCTCGATTAGGGACAGCAGTCTCTATGGCTACACCTTC
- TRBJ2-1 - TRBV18 CASSPTGTAASYNEQFF TGTGCCAGCTCACCAACCGGGACGGCTGCCTCCTACAATGAGCAGTTCTTC
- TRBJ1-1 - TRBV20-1 CSAVGQGAFF TGCAGTGCTGTTGGCCAGGGAGCTTTCTTT
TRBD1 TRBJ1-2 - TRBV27 CASKNRGNDGYTF TGTGCCAGCAAGAACAGGGGCAACGATGGCTACACCTTC
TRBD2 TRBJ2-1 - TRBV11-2 CASSLELAVSYNEQFF TGTGCCAGCAGCTTAGAACTAGCGGTCTCCTACAATGAGCAGTTCTTC
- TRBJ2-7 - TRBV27 CASSLSRTAYEQYF TGTGCCAGCAGTTTATCGAGGACAGCCTACGAGCAGTACTTC
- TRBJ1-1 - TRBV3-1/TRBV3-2 CASSQDLGARSTEAFF TGTGCCAGCAGCCAAGATCTGGGGGCGCGGAGCACTGAAGCTTTCTTT
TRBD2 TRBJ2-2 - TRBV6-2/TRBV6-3 CASSSFSGTSGGRFTGELFF TGTGCCAGCAGCTCCTTCAGTGGGACTAGCGGGGGGCGGTTCACCGGGGAGCTGTTTTTT
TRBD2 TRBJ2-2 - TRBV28 CASSFRVRTSGTGELFF TGTGCCAGCAGTTTTCGGGTCCGGACTAGCGGCACCGGGGAGCTGTTTTTT
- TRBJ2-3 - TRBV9 CASSTPSRGAFKAPDTQYF TGTGCCAGCAGCACCCCGAGTAGGGGGGCGTTTAAGGCACCGGATACGCAGTATTTT
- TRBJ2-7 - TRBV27 CASRIQGLDEQYF TGTGCCAGCAGAATACAGGGTCTCGACGAGCAGTACTTC
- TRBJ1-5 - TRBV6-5 CASNMGRYSNQPQHF TGTGCCAGCAACATGGGACGGTATAGCAATCAGCCCCAGCATTTT
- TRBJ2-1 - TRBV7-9 CASSLVGQEQFF TGTGCCAGCAGCTTAGTTGGACAGGAGCAGTTCTTC
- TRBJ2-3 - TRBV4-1 CASSQVLFTDTQYF TGCGCCAGCAGCCAAGTTTTATTCACAGATACGCAGTATTTT
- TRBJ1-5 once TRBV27 CASSPFARGYQPQHF TGTGCCAGCAGTCCCTTCGCCCGGGGATATCAGCCCCAGCATTTT
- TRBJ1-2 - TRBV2 CASSRSDGNYGYTF TGTGCCAGCAGTCGGTCGGACGGGAACTATGGCTACACCTTC
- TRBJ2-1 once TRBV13 CASTLRGSISYNEQFF TGTGCCAGCACCTTAAGGGGTTCCATCTCCTACAATGAGCAGTTCTTC
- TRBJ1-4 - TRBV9 CASSVEAQGGYVEKLFF TGTGCCAGCAGCGTAGAAGCCCAGGGAGGGTACGTAGAAAAACTGTTTTTT
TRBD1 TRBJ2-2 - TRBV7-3 CASSRHRDPTGAGELFF TGTGCCAGCAGCCGTCATCGGGACCCGACAGGGGCCGGGGAGCTGTTTTTT
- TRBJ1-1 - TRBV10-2 CASYRDVGWNTEAFF TGCGCCAGCTATCGGGACGTGGGGTGGAACACTGAAGCTTTCTTT
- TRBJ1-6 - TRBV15 CATSRSLAGVSPLHF TGTGCCACCAGCAGGTCCCTCGCGGGGGTTTCACCCCTCCACTTT
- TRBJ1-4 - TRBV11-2 CASSSQGSFNEKLFF TGTGCCAGCAGCTCGCAGGGAAGTTTTAATGAAAAACTGTTTTTT
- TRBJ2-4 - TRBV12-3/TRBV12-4 CASSLTGKNIQYF TGTGCCAGCAGTTTGACCGGGAAAAACATTCAGTACTTC
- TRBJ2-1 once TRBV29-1 CSVEGGSSYNEQFF TGCAGCGTTGAAGGTGGGAGCTCCTACAATGAGCAGTTCTTC
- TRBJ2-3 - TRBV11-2 CASSLDIADTSTDTQYF TGTGCCAGCAGCTTAGATATTGCGGACACTAGCACAGATACGCAGTATTTT